The 13 T cell receptor beta chains in this list originate from one sample, sequenced in a study of blood T cells in healthy people across ages. A second PCR, run for roughly 7 to 12 cycles, used a sample-barcoded 5' primer plus a J-beta primer mix. TCRdb analysed the 5' RACE reads with MiXCR anew, one entry per CDR3 protein. The sample records 850,000 to 1,100,000 distinct CDR3 sequences, roughly two fifths being singletons. The source material was blood. The receptors stem from a man aged 18 to 29 in good health.

The rearrangement joins TRBV6-4 to TRBJ2-5; D ambiguous. V gave up 7 bases and J gave up 11 bases, with 14 bases separating them. Germline CDR1 MRHNA, CDR2 SNTAGT. This CDR3 spans 11 amino acids. CDR3 nucleotide sequence: TGTGCCAGCATTCTGGCCGGCAAGCAGTACTTC. It codes for CASILAGKQYF.

V usage is TRBV4-1 and J usage is TRBJ2-1; D remains ambiguous. CDR3 length: 13 amino acids. Germline V gives CDR1 MGHRA, CDR2 YSYEKL. Trimming pared 0 bases from V and 6 bases from J, leaving 6 bases between. The chain's CDR3 is CASSQDAFNEQFF. CDR3 in DNA: TGCGCCAGCAGCCAAGATGCGTTCAATGAGCAGTTCTTC.

This rearrangement joins TRBV6-2 or TRBV6-3 to TRBJ1-5; 8 bases are a match to TRBD1. The CDR3 has 17 amino acids. CDR1 MNHEY and CDR2 SVGEGT come from the germline V gene. J lost 3 bases, V lost 2 bases, and 9 bases had no gene match. The CDR3 spells CASSYRRQGPPNQPQHF. CDR3 nucleotides: TGTGCCAGCAGTTACAGGAGACAGGGGCCCCCCAATCAGCCCCAGCATTTT.

V usage is TRBV7-2 and J usage is TRBJ2-5; D perhaps matches TRBD1 (6 bases). Trimming pared 5 bases from V and 2 bases from J, leaving 15 bases between. The V gene's germline CDR1 is SGHTA and CDR2 FQGNSA. CDR3 length: 15 residues. The CDR3: CASSKYGTPQETQYF. CDR3 bases: TGTGCCAGCAGCAAATACGGGACACCGCAAGAGACCCAGTACTTC.

This sequence joins TRBV7-9 and TRBJ2-7; D tentatively reads TRBD1 or TRBD2 (5 bases each). Germline V CDR1 and CDR2: SEHNR, FQNEAQ (reference sequence). CDR3 length: 14 amino acids. The ends were cut back, 5 bases at V and 0 bases at J, with 11 bases in the middle. In DNA form, the CDR3 reads TGTGCCAGCAGCGCCCGGGACGGCTCCTACGAGCAGTACTTC. It specifies CASSARDGSYEQYF.

This clonotype occurred a few times. This CDR3 reads CASSLVSGGDDEQYF. The CDR3, as DNA: TGTGCCAGCAGCTTAGTGAGCGGGGGGGATGACGAGCAGTACTTC. This chain joins TRBV7-2 and TRBJ2-7, with 10 bases that match TRBD2. V dropped 1 base and J dropped 5; count of bases not matched to a gene: 5. CDR1 is SGHTA and CDR2 is FQGNSA in the germline V gene. The CDR3 contains 15 residues.

The chain recombines TRBV28 with TRBJ1-5; no reliable D call. The length of the CDR3 is 14 residues. Germline CDR1 MDHEN, CDR2 SYDVKM. Trimming shortened V by 7 bases and J by 5 bases, and 15 bases separated the two germline ends. The chain's CDR3 is CASTLAEVYQPQHF. CDR3 DNA: TGTGCCAGCACCCTGGCGGAGGTTTATCAGCCCCAGCATTTT. The full variable domain, in which reference TRBV28 and TRBJ1-5 provide the parts outside the CDR3, is DVKVTQSSRYLVKRTGEKVFLECVQDMDHENMFWYRQDPGLGLRLIYFSYDVKMKEKGDIPEGYSVSREKKERFSLILESASTNQTSMYLCASTLAEVYQPQHFGDGTRLSIL.

Only a few counts were recorded for this clonotype. The gene calls are TRBV27 and TRBJ1-1; D ambiguous. The CDR3 length is 14 residues. CDR1 and CDR2 (germline): MNHEY, SMNVEV (reference sequence). Trimming removed 3 bases from V and 1 base from J, with 9 bases in between. CDR3 sequence (DNA): TGTGCCAGCAGTTTCGGAGGGTGGAACACTGAAGCTTTCTTT. Residues: CASSFGGWNTEAFF.

This chain connects TRBV12-3 or TRBV12-4 to TRBJ1-1, with TRBD1 as a possible D gene (6 bases). CDR3 length equals 17 residues. V lost 5 bases to trimming and J lost 3 bases, with 22 bases between them. CDR3 DNA sequence: TGTGCCAGCAGTCCAAACAGGGCGGTTTTCGGAGACACTGAAGCTTTCTTT. This gives the protein CASSPNRAVFGDTEAFF.

The chain has TRBV12-3 or TRBV12-4 and TRBJ2-1; 11 positions agree with TRBD2. The CDR3 length is 17 residues. V lost 0 bases, J lost 4 bases, and 5 bases stayed unmatched. DNA for the CDR3: TGTGCCAGCAGTTTAGCTCTAGCGGGGGGCTATTACAATGAGCAGTTCTTC. It encodes CASSLALAGGYYNEQFF.

The V and J genes are TRBV5-5 and TRBJ1-2, with D maybe TRBD1 (5 bases). With 6 bases removed from V and 5 bases from J, the gap between germline ends came to 20 bases. CDR3 size: 15 residues. CDR1 SGHKS and CDR2 YYEKEE come from the germline V gene (reference sequence). This chain's CDR3 is CASNQGASALYGYTF. The CDR3 bases are TGTGCCAGCAACCAAGGGGCATCGGCGCTTTATGGCTACACCTTC.

J is TRBJ2-6 and V is TRBV27; no definite D call. The germline V gene encodes CDR1 MNHEY and CDR2 SMNVEV (reference sequence). Trimming cost V 4 bases and J 18 bases, with 4 bases left between them. This CDR3 comprises 8 residues. CDR3 sequence: CASSSGTF. DNA for the CDR3: TGTGCCAGCAGTTCCGGGACTTTC.

The rearrangement uses TRBV2 and TRBJ2-1; tentative D call: TRBD2 (5 bases). Looked up from germline, CDR1 is SNHLY and CDR2 is FYNNEI. V was trimmed by 6 bases and J by 6 bases, leaving 24 bases between them. The length of the CDR3 is 17 residues. The chain's CDR3 is CASSSLPGSASRNEQFF. For the CDR3, the DNA is TGTGCCAGCAGCTCCCTTCCTGGGAGCGCATCGCGCAATGAGCAGTTCTTC. The whole variable domain, filled in from reference TRBV2 and TRBJ2-1, reads EPEVTQTPSHQVTQMGQEVILRCVPISNHLYFYWYRQILGQKVEFLVSFYNNEISEKSEIFDDQFSVERPDGSNFTLKIRSTKLEDSAMYFCASSSLPGSASRNEQFFGPGTRLTVL.